The 8 T cell receptor beta chains listed next were all sequenced from one sample in a study of OX40 agonist ivuxolimab in advanced cancers. Produced via immunoSEQ multiplex PCR; TCRdb's table is partial and in-frame only. Of 55,000 to 70,000 clones in the sample, approximately 80% were seen once. The starting material was CD4+ or CD8+ T cells sorted from blood, obtained in a trial of the OX40 agonist ivuxolimab. Source of these receptors: an adult with an advanced solid tumor such as melanoma, head and neck, liver or kidney cancer.

This chain uses TRBV6-5 with TRBJ1-3, with D perhaps matching TRBD1 (5 bases). V shed 2 bases and J shed 0 bases, with 8 bases lying between them. The CDR3 spans 15 residues. Per the germline V gene, CDR1 is MNHEY and CDR2 is SVGAGI. CDR3 bases: TGTGCCAGCAGTTACGGCAGGGTCTCTGGAAACACCATATATTTT. Its translation: CASSYGRVSGNTIYF.

The chain is built from TRBV5-1 and TRBJ1-4; D remains unclear. Trimming pared 5 bases from V and 8 bases from J, leaving 16 bases between. This CDR3 spans 14 amino acids. Germline V gives CDR1 SGHRS, CDR2 YFSETQ. DNA for the CDR3: TGCGCCAGCAGATACCGGGGAGGACGGGAAAAACTGTTTTTT. Protein: CASRYRGGREKLFF.

The chain has TRBV7-2 and TRBJ1-4; no firm D call. CDR3 length: 14 residues. The V gene's germline CDR1 is SGHTA and CDR2 FQGNSA. Trimming removed 2 bases from V and 2 bases from J, with 6 bases in between. The CDR3 reads CASSLSSTNEKLFF. CDR3 nucleotides: TGTGCCAGCAGCTTATCCTCCACTAATGAAAAACTGTTTTTT. Using reference TRBV7-2 and TRBJ1-4 for the parts outside the CDR3, the full variable domain is GAGVSQSPSNKVTEKGKDVELRCDPISGHTALYWYRQSLGQGLEFLIYFQGNSAPDKSGLPSDRFSAERTGGSVSTLTIQRTQQEDSAVYLCASSLSSTNEKLFFGSGTQLSVL.

V and J are TRBV6-1 and TRBJ1-1; 8 bases are shared with TRBD1. CDR1 is MNHNS and CDR2 is SASEGT in the germline V gene. V dropped 0 bases and J dropped 1; count of bases not matched to a gene: 1. The CDR3 is 15 amino acids. Written as DNA, the CDR3 is TGTGCCAGCAGTGAAGCGGGGACAGGGAACACTGAAGCTTTCTTT. Translation gives CASSEAGTGNTEAFF.

J is TRBJ1-5 and V is TRBV29-1, with 7 bases fitting TRBD1. The junction had 7 bases not matched to a gene; V was cut back by 4 bases and J by 1 base. Per germline, CDR1 SQVTM and CDR2 ANQGSEA. This CDR3 is built from 15 residues. CDR3 bases: TGCAGCGTTGCGCAGGGGGGTGGGAGCAATCAGCCCCAGCATTTT. This translates into CSVAQGGGSNQPQHF.

V and J are TRBV5-1 and TRBJ2-1; 12 bases line up with TRBD2. In germline, CDR1 is SGHRS, CDR2 YFSETQ. Losses at the gene ends were 4 bases for V and 4 bases for J; bases not matched to a gene: 9. CDR3 length: 17 residues. The CDR3 DNA reads TGCGCCAGCAGCCAGACTAGCGGGAGACTTACTTACAATGAGCAGTTCTTC. It codes for CASSQTSGRLTYNEQFF.

The CDR3 sequence: CASSYGNRGNQPQHF. The CDR3 DNA follows: TGTGCCAGCAGTTACGGGAACAGGGGGAATCAGCCCCAGCATTTT. V gene TRBV6-5 combines with J gene TRBJ1-5, with 8 bases matching TRBD1. The CDR3 sequence is 15 residues long. The ends lost 2 bases at V and 4 bases at J; junction bases unmatched: 4. The germline CDR1 and CDR2 sequences are MNHEY and SVGAGI.

The chain carries TRBV6-1 and TRBJ1-1; no firm D call. Per the germline V gene, CDR1 is MNHNS and CDR2 is SASEGT. The CDR3 sequence is 13 residues long. V gave up 4 bases and J gave up 1 base, with 7 bases separating them. In DNA, the CDR3 is TGTGCCAGCAGTGGAGAGGGGAACACTGAAGCTTTCTTT. Its translation is CASSGEGNTEAFF.